A single sample gave rise to the 32 T cell receptor beta chains below, sequenced in a study of shared T cell receptors in the human thymus. Sequencing used immunoSEQ multiplex PCR; TCRdb keeps in-frame clones, though not all of them. The repertoire holds 650,000 to 950,000 clones, with 70% to 90% as singletons. This sample was shared with a second study, whose subject was human thymus T cells.

The sequenced sample consisted of thymocytes. These receptor sequences come from a girl in the first two years of life with a congenital heart defect.

The chain is built from TRBV28 and TRBJ1-5; D not resolved. Germline V gives CDR1 MDHEN, CDR2 SYDVKM. This CDR3 comprises 14 residues. V lost 6 bases and J lost 5, with 14 bases in between. Here the CDR3 DNA reads TGTGCCAGCAGAAGTGGACTGAGCTATCAGCCCCAGCATTTT. Its translation is CASRSGLSYQPQHF.

The chain couples TRBV2 to TRBJ2-2, with D unresolved. V gave up 3 bases and J gave up 4 bases, with 9 bases separating them. Germline V gene sequence: CDR1 SNHLY, CDR2 FYNNEI. This CDR3 has 14 amino acids. The CDR3 loop reads CASSEADITGELFF. CDR3 coding DNA: TGTGCCAGCAGTGAGGCAGACATCACCGGGGAGCTGTTTTTT.

J is TRBJ2-7 and V is TRBV15; 7 positions match TRBD1. The CDR3 covers 14 residues. Trimming took 0 bases from V and 5 from J; bases not matched to a gene: 4. CDR1 is LNHNV and CDR2 is YYDKDF in the germline V gene (reference sequence). CDR3 residues: CATSRDRTGHEQYF. The CDR3, as DNA: TGTGCCACCAGCAGAGATAGGACAGGACACGAGCAGTACTTC.

This chain connects TRBV4-3 to TRBJ2-1, with 9 positions matching TRBD2. V was clipped by 2 bases and J by 6 bases; unmatched bases: 5. This CDR3 is 15 amino acids long. The germline CDR1 and CDR2 sequences are LGHNA and YSLEER. The CDR3 sequence is CASSQPSGGPNEQFF. DNA of the CDR3: TGCGCCAGCAGCCAACCGAGCGGGGGGCCCAATGAGCAGTTCTTC.

V is TRBV4-2 and J is TRBJ1-2; D remains unclear. The CDR3 extends over 14 amino acids. Trimming removed 0 bases from V and 4 bases from J, with 9 bases in between. From germline, CDR1 is LGHNA and CDR2 YNFKEQ. CDR3 coding DNA: TGTGCCAGCAGCCAAGATCGCGCTTTCTATGGCTACACCTTC. It specifies CASSQDRAFYGYTF.

This rearrangement joins TRBV7-9 to TRBJ1-2, with 10 bases aligning to TRBD1. V was clipped by 5 bases and J by 2 bases; unmatched bases: 2. The CDR3 covers 14 residues. The germline gives CDR1 SEHNR, CDR2 FQNEAQ (reference sequence). The CDR3 DNA reads as TGTGCCAGCAGCCCGGGACAGGGGAACTATGGCTACACCTTC. Its protein is CASSPGQGNYGYTF.

CDR3 protein: CAWDGTPPTGTEAFF. The CDR3 DNA sequence: TGTGCCTGGGACGGGACTCCTCCTACGGGCACTGAAGCTTTCTTT. The chain has TRBV30 and TRBJ1-1; the D gene is possibly TRBD1 (5 bases). CDR3 length equals 15 residues. CDR1 is GTSNPN and CDR2 is SVGIG in the germline V gene (reference sequence). V was pared by 5 bases and J by 4 bases, with 20 bases between.

Written as DNA, the CDR3 is TGCGCCAGCAGCTGGGGGACAGGGCAGAATGGCTACACCTTC. Amino acid sequence: CASSWGTGQNGYTF. The chain combines TRBV5-1 with TRBJ1-2, with TRBD1 matching over 9 bases. V trimming: 3 bases; J trimming: 6 bases; junction bases outside the gene matches: 6. The CDR3 is 14 amino acids. CDR1 and CDR2 (germline): SGHRS, YFSETQ.

The chain links TRBV5-6 to TRBJ1-2; D not resolved. Germline-derived CDR1 and CDR2 are SGHDT and YYEEEE. CDR3 length: 15 residues. Trimming shortened V by 2 bases and J by 6 bases, and 17 bases separated the two germline ends. The CDR3 loop reads CASSFSPVGEDGYTF. Here the CDR3 DNA reads TGTGCCAGCAGCTTTTCTCCCGTTGGGGAGGATGGCTACACCTTC.

The chain recombines TRBV14 with TRBJ1-1; D is uncertain. The length of the CDR3 is 14 residues. Germline V lookup: CDR1 SGHDN, CDR2 FVKESK. The V end was cut by 0 bases, the J end by 11 bases, with 16 bases between. The CDR3 reads CASSQEVCGRLAFF. Here the CDR3 DNA reads TGTGCCAGCAGCCAAGAGGTATGCGGGAGATTGGCTTTCTTT.

The chain carries TRBV12-5 and TRBJ1-2, with 9 bases identical to TRBD1. This CDR3 comprises 16 residues. V gave up 1 base and J gave up 7 bases; unmatched junction bases: 10. The germline V gene has CDR1 LGHNT and CDR2 FRNRAP. The CDR3 sequence is CASGLDTGGARVGYTF. In nucleotides, the CDR3 is TGTGCTAGTGGTTTGGACACAGGGGGCGCAAGGGTTGGCTACACCTTC. The complete variable domain, with remaining parts taken from reference TRBV12-5 and TRBJ1-2, reads DARVTQTPRHKVTEMGQEVTMRCQPILGHNTVFWYRQTMMQGLELLAYFRNRAPLDDSGMPKDRFSAEMPDATLATLKIQPSEPRDSAVYFCASGLDTGGARVGYTFGSGTRLTVV.

The chain uses TRBV28 and TRBJ1-2; perhaps TRBD1 as D (6 bases). Trimming took off 8 bases at V and 1 base at J, with 23 bases between the two ends. CDR3 length: 17 amino acids. Germline V gene data show CDR1 as MDHEN and CDR2 as SYDVKM. The chain's CDR3 is CASSPERQENINYGYTF. The DNA of the CDR3 is TGTGCCAGCTCCCCAGAGAGACAGGAGAATATTAACTATGGCTACACCTTC.

The V gene is TRBV7-9, the J gene TRBJ2-7; D may be TRBD1 (5 bases). Germline CDR1 reads SEHNR; CDR2 reads FQNEAQ (reference sequence). CDR3 size: 16 residues. V shed 5 bases and J shed 3 bases, with 20 bases lying between them. CDR3 protein: CASSHGATDTSYEQYF. Written as DNA, the CDR3 is TGTGCCAGCAGCCATGGTGCCACGGACACCAGCTACGAGCAGTACTTC.

Here the CDR3 reads CASSLAAGSTLTDTQYF. The CDR3 DNA is TGTGCCAGCAGTTTGGCCGCGGGGAGCACCCTCACAGATACGCAGTATTTT. This chain uses TRBV27 with TRBJ2-3; TRBD2 is a possible D gene (6 bases). The germline V gene encodes CDR1 MNHEY and CDR2 SMNVEV (reference sequence). Trimming left V 3 bases short and J 2 bases short, with 18 bases between. The CDR3 loop spans 17 amino acids.

V gene TRBV5-4 combines with J gene TRBJ1-1; 8 nucleotides agree with TRBD1. CDR3 size: 15 residues. Germline CDR1 is SGHNT and CDR2 is YYREEE (reference sequence). After removal of 4 bases from V and 6 bases from J, the junction contained 11 bases not matched to a gene. The CDR3, as DNA: TGTGCCAGCAGCGCAGAAATAGACAGGGGCGCTGAAGCTTTCTTT. It yields the protein CASSAEIDRGAEAFF. Combining the CDR3 with reference TRBV5-4 and TRBJ1-1 gives the whole variable domain ETGVTQSPTHLIKTRGQQVTLRCSSQSGHNTVSWYQQALGQGPQFIFQYYREEENGRGNFPPRFSGLQFPNYSSELNVNALELDDSALYLCASSAEIDRGAEAFFGQGTRLTVV.

The chain is built from TRBV6-1 and TRBJ1-2, with unresolved D. The CDR3 has 11 residues. Germline V gene sequence: CDR1 MNHNS, CDR2 SASEGT. V dropped 5 bases and J dropped 5 bases, with 6 bases sitting between them. CDR3: CASSRGYGYTF. The CDR3, as DNA: TGTGCCAGCAGTCGAGGGTATGGCTACACCTTC.

The J gene is TRBJ1-3, the V gene TRBV10-3; no clear D gene. Deletions cut 7 bases from V and 0 bases from J, with 22 bases between. Germline V gene lookup returns CDR1 ENHRY and CDR2 SYGVKD. The length of the CDR3 is 18 residues. In DNA form, the CDR3 reads TGTGCCATCAAGGGATTACAGCGGACGGGAAGCTCTGGAAACACCATATATTTT. It encodes CAIKGLQRTGSSGNTIYF.

The genes are TRBV7-9 and TRBJ2-1; TRBD2 is a possible D gene (6 bases). In germline, CDR1 is SEHNR, CDR2 FQNEAQ (reference sequence). The V gene lost 5 bases and the J gene lost 0 bases, with 17 bases spanning the gap. This CDR3 has 17 residues. The CDR3: CASSPEDYLSSYNEQFF. CDR3 bases: TGTGCCAGCAGCCCCGAGGACTATTTGAGCTCCTACAATGAGCAGTTCTTC.

This clone showed up just a few times. J is TRBJ1-6 and V is TRBV2; maybe TRBD1 (5 bases). CDR3 length: 17 residues. V was shortened by 1 base and J by 8 bases, with 18 bases between the two germline ends. Germline V gene data show CDR1 as SNHLY and CDR2 as FYNNEI. The CDR3 spells CASSEVIRQLIDSPLHF. CDR3 DNA: TGTGCCAGCAGTGAAGTAATCCGACAGCTAATTGATTCACCCCTCCACTTT. Filled out from reference TRBV2 and TRBJ1-6, the complete variable domain reads EPEVTQTPSHQVTQMGQEVILRCVPISNHLYFYWYRQILGQKVEFLVSFYNNEISEKSEIFDDQFSVERPDGSNFTLKIRSTKLEDSAMYFCASSEVIRQLIDSPLHFGNGTRLTVT.

V and J are TRBV2 and TRBJ1-4; D remains ambiguous. CDR1 and CDR2 (germline): SNHLY, FYNNEI. V lost 3 bases and J 7 bases, leaving 12 bases between the germline ends. There are 14 residues in the CDR3. The DNA for the CDR3 is TGTGCCAGCAGTGATCGGGGAATTGGTGAAAAACTGTTTTTT. Translated: CASSDRGIGEKLFF.

This chain joins TRBV5-1 and TRBJ1-1; TRBD1 might be the D (6 bases). Per the germline V gene, CDR1 is SGHRS and CDR2 is YFSETQ. V lost 4 bases and J 11 bases, leaving 21 bases between the germline ends. The CDR3 is made up of 14 amino acids. The CDR3 region is CASSPETFTGHAFF. CDR3 DNA: TGCGCCAGCAGCCCAGAGACCTTTACAGGGCATGCTTTCTTT.

J is TRBJ1-5 and V is TRBV28, with D perhaps TRBD1 (6 bases). Trimming took off 5 bases at V and 3 bases at J, with 14 bases between the two ends. The CDR3 has 15 residues. CDR1 and CDR2 from the germline V gene are MDHEN and SYDVKM. The CDR3 here is CASSQQDSPNQPQHF. The DNA for the CDR3 is TGTGCCAGCAGTCAACAGGACAGCCCCAATCAGCCCCAGCATTTT.

The chain combines TRBV16 with TRBJ1-2, with 8 bases aligning to TRBD1. Germline V CDR1 and CDR2: KGHSY, FQNENV. V was clipped by 4 bases and J by 2 bases; unmatched bases: 15. This CDR3 has 18 residues. The CDR3 spells CASSPRERDRSANYGYTF. The CDR3 DNA sequence: TGTGCCAGCAGCCCCCGTGAGAGGGACAGGTCGGCAAACTATGGCTACACCTTC.

Only a few counts were recorded for this clone. The rearrangement uses TRBV6-5 and TRBJ2-6; D unclear. The germline V and J ends were trimmed by 6 bases and 1 base, with 10 bases remaining between them. Germline CDR1 MNHEY, CDR2 SVGAGI. This CDR3 is 15 amino acids long. CDR3 sequence: CASSPTFSGANVLTF. Here the CDR3 DNA reads TGTGCCAGCAGCCCGACTTTTTCTGGGGCCAACGTCCTGACTTTC.

V usage is TRBV7-2 and J usage is TRBJ2-7, with D possibly being TRBD1 (5 bases). Germline CDR1 reads SGHTA; CDR2 reads FQGNSA. V lost 4 bases and J lost 2, with 18 bases in between. This CDR3 comprises 16 residues. CDR3 in DNA: TGTGCCAGCAGCTACCCACCGGTGCAGGGCACCTACGAGCAGTACTTC. Translated, it gives CASSYPPVQGTYEQYF.

V and J are TRBV14 and TRBJ2-1; TRBD2 matches 15 bases. The CDR3 has 19 amino acids. Germline CDR1 is SGHDN and CDR2 is FVKESK. Losses at the gene ends were 5 bases for V and 4 bases for J; bases not matched to a gene: 12. The chain's CDR3 is CASSSKAGTSGGWYNEQFF. The CDR3 DNA is TGTGCCAGCAGCTCCAAAGCCGGGACTAGCGGGGGGTGGTACAATGAGCAGTTCTTC.

The chain uses TRBV27 and TRBJ1-2; 9 bases agree with TRBD1. The CDR3 runs 13 residues. Losses at the gene ends were 4 bases for V and 5 bases for J; bases not matched to a gene: 2. Germline CDR1 MNHEY, CDR2 SMNVEV (reference sequence). For the CDR3, the DNA is TGTGCCAGCAGTTCCGGACAGGGGTATGGCTACACCTTC. It specifies CASSSGQGYGYTF.

The rearrangement uses TRBV15 and TRBJ1-1; 7 positions agree with TRBD1. Germline values: CDR1 LNHNV, CDR2 YYDKDF (reference sequence). CDR3 length: 16 amino acids. V lost 3 bases and J lost 4; bases outside the gene matches: 11. The CDR3 nucleotides are TGTGCCACCAGCAGGGGGAAGGGGGCGGCGGGCACTGAAGCTTTCTTT. This gives the protein CATSRGKGAAGTEAFF.

This clone came up once. V usage is TRBV28 and J usage is TRBJ1-6; 9 nucleotides agree with TRBD1. The CDR3 totals 15 residues. Germline CDR1 reads MDHEN; CDR2 reads SYDVKM. V gave up 6 bases and J gave up 8 bases; unmatched junction bases: 8. The CDR3 protein is CASSRDRGVDSPLHF. Written as DNA, the CDR3 is TGTGCCAGCAGCCGTGACAGGGGGGTGGATTCACCCCTCCACTTT.

The chain joins TRBV5-1 to TRBJ2-3; 8 nucleotides line up with TRBD2. J lost 4 bases, V lost 4 bases, and 5 bases had no gene match. CDR1 is SGHRS and CDR2 is YFSETQ in the germline V gene. The CDR3 length is 14 residues. CDR3 residues: CASSEDGGADTQYF. Written as DNA, the CDR3 is TGCGCCAGCAGCGAGGACGGGGGGGCAGATACGCAGTATTTT. The full variable domain, rest sourced from reference TRBV5-1 and TRBJ2-3, is KAGVTQTPRYLIKTRGQQVTLSCSPISGHRSVSWYQQTPGQGLQFLFEYFSETQRNKGNFPGRFSGRQFSNSRSEMNVSTLELGDSALYLCASSEDGGADTQYFGPGTRLTVL.

The chain recombines TRBV4-3 with TRBJ1-1; perhaps TRBD1 as D (6 bases). Trimming removed 4 bases at V and 6 bases at J, with 24 bases between. This CDR3 is 17 amino acids long. Germline loops: CDR1 LGHNA, CDR2 YSLEER. CDR3 sequence: CASSPYRQVGLRPEAFF. As DNA, the CDR3 is TGCGCCAGCAGCCCCTACCGACAGGTCGGTCTTCGGCCTGAAGCTTTCTTT.

This clone was detected once. This sequence joins TRBV5-8 and TRBJ1-5; tentative D call: TRBD1 (6 bases). This CDR3 spans 15 amino acids. V lost 5 bases and J lost 4, with 16 bases in between. Germline CDR1 is SGHTS and CDR2 is YDEGEE. In DNA form, the CDR3 reads TGTGCCAGCAGACCTCGGACAGTTGGGAATCAGCCCCAGCATTTT. It codes for CASRPRTVGNQPQHF. Together with reference TRBV5-8 and TRBJ1-5, the CDR3 gives the full variable domain: EAGVTQSPTHLIKTRGQQATLRCSPISGHTSVYWYQQALGLGLQFLLWYDEGEERNRGNFPPRFSGRQFPNYSSELNVNALELEDSALYLCASRPRTVGNQPQHFGDGTRLSIL.